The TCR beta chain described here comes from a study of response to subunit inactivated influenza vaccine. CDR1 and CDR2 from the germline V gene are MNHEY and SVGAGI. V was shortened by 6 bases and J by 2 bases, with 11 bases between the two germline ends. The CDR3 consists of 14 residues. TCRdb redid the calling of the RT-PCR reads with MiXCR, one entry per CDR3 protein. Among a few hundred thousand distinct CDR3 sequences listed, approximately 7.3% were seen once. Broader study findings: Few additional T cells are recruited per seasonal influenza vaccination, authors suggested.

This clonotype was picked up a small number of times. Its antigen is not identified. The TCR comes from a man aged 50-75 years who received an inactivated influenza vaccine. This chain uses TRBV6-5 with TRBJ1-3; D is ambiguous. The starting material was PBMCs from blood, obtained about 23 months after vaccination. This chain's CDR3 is CASRYGETGNTIYF. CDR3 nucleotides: TGTGCCAGCAGATACGGGGAAACTGGAAACACCATATATTTT.